Described below is a single T cell receptor beta chain sequence and its context. CDR1 DFQATT and CDR2 SNEGSKA come from the germline V gene (reference sequence). The CDR3 contains 14 residues. V lost 0 bases to trimming and J lost 7 bases; unmatched junction nucleotides: 8. The entry originates in a study of CD8 T cells in Susac syndrome. RNA totalling about 0.45 to 1 ug underwent reverse transcription with random hexamers. TCRdb recomputed calls from the immunoSEQ multiplex PCR reads with MiXCR, one row per CDR3 protein. The table has 200,000 to 300,000 distinct CDR3 sequences, about 93% seen once; the top ten hold about 0.071%.

This clonotype originated in a human donor with multiple sclerosis. The J gene is TRBJ1-2, the V gene TRBV20-1, with 7 positions matching TRBD1. The sequenced material came from CD4+ T cells from PBMCs. The CDR3 sequence is CSAREQGPFAGYTF. CDR3 nucleotide sequence: TGCAGTGCTAGAGAACAGGGGCCGTTTGCTGGCTACACCTTC.